This T cell receptor beta chain was profiled in a study of OX40 agonist ivuxolimab in advanced cancers. Looking at the study overall: The patients' treatment was ivuxolimab, an agonistic anti-OX40 (CD134) antibody. The mean age was roughly 60 years, ranging from 23 to 79, with approximately 85% of participants male.

Regarding this clone: What it binds is unknown.

The study, taken as a whole, reports: There was clonal expansion of CD4+ and CD8+ blood T cells by week 6 at 0.1 to 3.0 mg/kg.

The data were produced by immunoSEQ multiplex PCR, yet TCRdb's version contains in-frame clones alone and is incomplete. The sample holds some 83,000 clones, roughly 84% seen once. This CDR3 has 14 residues. The germline CDR1 and CDR2 sequences are SGHTA and FQGNSA. After removal of 7 bases from V and 6 bases from J, the junction contained 6 bases not matched to a gene. This chain joins TRBV7-2 and TRBJ2-2; 9 bases line up with TRBD1. The receptor's source is an adult with an advanced solid tumor such as melanoma, head and neck, liver or kidney cancer. Specimen: CD4+ or CD8+ T cells sorted from blood, collected in a trial of the OX40 agonist ivuxolimab. The CDR3 DNA follows: TGTGCCAGCACGGGACAGGGATTTGCCGGGGAGCTGTTTTTT. The encoded protein is CASTGQGFAGELFF.